A single sample gave rise to the 14 T cell receptor beta chains below, sequenced in a study of OX40 agonist ivuxolimab in advanced cancers. Clones were sequenced by immunoSEQ multiplex PCR, and TCRdb holds only the in-frame ones, with some missing. The table records tens of thousands of clones, approximately 90% of them present only once. The sequencing used CD4+ or CD8+ T cells sorted from blood, collected in a trial of the OX40 agonist ivuxolimab. All receptors come from an adult with an advanced solid tumor such as melanoma, head and neck, liver or kidney cancer.

The gene calls are TRBV27 and TRBJ2-7, with D possibly TRBD2 on 5 matching bases. Germline lookup yields CDR1 MNHEY and CDR2 SMNVEV (reference sequence). The CDR3 consists of 13 residues. The ends were cut back, 1 base at V and 4 bases at J, with 8 bases in the middle. The CDR3 DNA reads as TGTGCCAGCAGTTTATGGGCGGGTTACGAGCAGTACTTC. It is translated as CASSLWAGYEQYF.

The rearrangement links TRBV10-2 to TRBJ1-2, with 7 bases fitting TRBD1. The germline V gene encodes CDR1 WSHSY and CDR2 SAAADI. V lost 6 bases to trimming and J lost 4 bases; unmatched junction nucleotides: 14. The length of the CDR3 is 16 residues. CDR3 coding DNA: TGCGCCAGCAGCCCGACAGGGACCCAACTAACCTATGGCTACACCTTC. Translated: CASSPTGTQLTYGYTF.

By frequency in the sample, this clone is medium-sized. V usage is TRBV28 and J usage is TRBJ1-1; D gene unclear. Germline V gives CDR1 MDHEN, CDR2 SYDVKM. Trimming shortened V by 4 bases and J by 1 base, and 7 bases separated the two germline ends. This CDR3 comprises 13 residues. This CDR3 is CASSSPGNTEAFF. Here the CDR3 DNA reads TGTGCCAGCAGTTCCCCGGGGAACACTGAAGCTTTCTTT.

J is TRBJ2-2 and V is TRBV9; D remains unclear. Trimming shortened V by 3 bases and J by 8 bases, and 8 bases separated the two germline ends. The length of the CDR3 is 12 residues. Germline V lookup: CDR1 SGDLS, CDR2 YYNGEE. For the CDR3, the DNA is TGTGCCAGCAGCGCGTTTGGTGGGGAGCTGTTTTTT. It is translated as CASSAFGGELFF.

V usage is TRBV5-4 and J usage is TRBJ2-1, with 8 bases aligning to TRBD2. The CDR3 sequence is 15 residues long. Germline V gene lookup returns CDR1 SGHNT and CDR2 YYREEE (reference sequence). The J segment lost 4 bases and the V segment lost 5 bases, leaving 8 bases of the junction unmatched. CDR3 nucleotide sequence: TGTGCCAGCAGTTCGCCGGGGGGGAGGTACAATGAGCAGTTCTTC. Translating it yields CASSSPGGRYNEQFF.

V and J are TRBV5-1 and TRBJ2-2; tentatively, D is TRBD1 (5 bases). Trimming shortened V by 0 bases and J by 3 bases, and 9 bases separated the two germline ends. Germline V CDR1 and CDR2: SGHRS, YFSETQ. The CDR3 runs 15 residues. In DNA, the CDR3 is TGCGCCAGCAGCTTGGTAGGGGCTGACACCGGGGAGCTGTTTTTT. Its protein is CASSLVGADTGELFF.

The chain has TRBV6-5 and TRBJ1-2; TRBD1 matches 8 bases. Germline CDR1 and CDR2: MNHEY and SVGAGI. The junction had 6 bases not matched to a gene; V was cut back by 9 bases and J by 0 bases. The length of the CDR3 is 14 residues. CDR3 bases: TGTGCCAGTCGACAGGGGCCGGCTAACTATGGCTACACCTTC. It encodes CASRQGPANYGYTF.

This clone has only one observation. V is TRBV11-1 and J is TRBJ1-2; 8 bases agree with TRBD1. CDR1 is SGHAT, CDR2 FQDESV, per germline (reference sequence). V lost 0 bases to trimming and J lost 4 bases; unmatched junction nucleotides: 10. The CDR3 runs 17 residues. CDR3 coding DNA: TGTGCCAGCAGCTTAGCGGGGACGGCCAGGGGGCTCTATGGCTACACCTTC. Amino acids: CASSLAGTARGLYGYTF.

The chain links TRBV5-1 to TRBJ2-2; 9 bases are shared with TRBD2. V lost 0 bases and J lost 3; bases outside the gene matches: 3. CDR1 SGHRS and CDR2 YFSETQ come from the germline V gene. This CDR3 has 16 amino acids. As DNA, the CDR3 is TGCGCCAGCAGCTTGGGGACTAGCGAATACACCGGGGAGCTGTTTTTT. This translates into CASSLGTSEYTGELFF.

The V call is TRBV5-4, the J call TRBJ2-7; 9 bases are a match to TRBD2. The J segment lost 2 bases and the V segment lost 0 bases, leaving 6 bases of the junction unmatched. Germline values: CDR1 SGHNT, CDR2 YYREEE (reference sequence). The CDR3 sequence is 16 residues long. The CDR3 here is CASSLGGSGSPYEQYF. CDR3 DNA: TGTGCCAGCAGCTTGGGGGGTAGCGGGAGTCCCTACGAGCAGTACTTC.

This clone was detected only once. CDR3 sequence reads: CASSYGVTGGYEQYF. CDR3 nucleotides: TGTGCCAGCAGTTACGGGGTGACAGGGGGCTACGAGCAGTACTTC. The V and J genes are TRBV6-5 and TRBJ2-7; TRBD1 agrees at 9 bases. Germline V CDR1 and CDR2: MNHEY, SVGAGI. This CDR3 is built from 15 residues. V was clipped by 2 bases and J by 3 bases; unmatched bases: 5.

The chain employs TRBV2 and TRBJ2-4; D may be TRBD1 (5 bases). Germline V CDR1 and CDR2: SNHLY, FYNNEI. This CDR3 has 17 amino acids. V lost 3 bases, J lost 4 bases, and 19 bases lay in between. CDR3 DNA sequence: TGTGCCAGCAGTGATGAGATAGGGGATTGGAGAAAAAACATTCAGTACTTC. Translated: CASSDEIGDWRKNIQYF.

This clone was counted once. The limits of the CDR3 on the DNA are not certain, so only TCRdb's listed CDR3 is given. The chain is built from TRBV21-1 and TRBJ2-3; TRBD2 is the table's D call and was not checked against the DNA. TRBV21-1 is noted as a pseudogene. The CDR3 has 17 residues if both end residues are counted. The CDR3 spells CASSKVVAGGTTDTQYF.

The chain uses TRBV21-1 and TRBJ2-7. TRBV21-1 is tagged as a pseudogene. The length of the CDR3 is 18 residues. The DNA of the CDR3 is TGTGCCAGCAGCATTTCGCCTTCGCCCTGGGGTCTCTCCTACGAGCAGTACTTC. Amino acids: CASSISPSPWGLSYEQYF.